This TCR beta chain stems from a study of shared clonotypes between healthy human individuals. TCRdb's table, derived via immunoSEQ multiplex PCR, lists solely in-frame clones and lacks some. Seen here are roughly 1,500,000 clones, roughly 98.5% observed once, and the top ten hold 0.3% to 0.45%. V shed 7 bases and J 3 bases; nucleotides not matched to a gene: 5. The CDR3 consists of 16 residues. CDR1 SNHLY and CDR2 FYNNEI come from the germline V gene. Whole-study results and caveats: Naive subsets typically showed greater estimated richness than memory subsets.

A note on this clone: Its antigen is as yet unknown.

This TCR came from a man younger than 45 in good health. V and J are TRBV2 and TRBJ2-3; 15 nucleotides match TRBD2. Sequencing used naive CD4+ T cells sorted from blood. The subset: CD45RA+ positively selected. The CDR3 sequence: CASMRTSGRVTDTQYF. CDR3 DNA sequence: TGTGCCAGCATGAGGACTAGCGGGAGGGTAACAGATACGCAGTATTTT.